A selection of T cell receptor beta chains follows, all from one sample in a study of post-analysis software for immune sequencing data. TCRdb ran MiXCR on the PCR reads and lists one entry per CDR3 protein. The repertoire holds hundreds of thousands of distinct CDR3 sequences, with 53% as singletons. Source material: blood. Source of these receptors: a girl aged 5 to 17 with multiple sclerosis. Both conserved end residues are part of each CDR3. Fields, in order: clone size, J gene, CDR3 length, V gene, D gene, CDR3 protein, CDR3 DNA. The D gene is left open where the match is weak. Clone size is stated in some rows and not others, as once, few, many or a class when expanded.

clone size: -
J gene: TRBJ2-1
CDR3 length: 17
V gene: TRBV6-2/TRBV6-3
D gene: TRBD2
CDR3 protein: CASSYPETSGRALGQFF
CDR3 DNA: TGTGCCAGCAGTTACCCCGAGACTAGCGGGAGGGCCTTGGGGCAGTTCTTC

clone size: -
J gene: TRBJ2-1
CDR3 length: 14
V gene: TRBV5-1
D gene: -
CDR3 protein: CASNLGAVYNEQFF
CDR3 DNA: TGCGCCAGCAACCTCGGGGCGGTCTACAATGAGCAGTTCTTC

clone size: few
J gene: TRBJ2-1
CDR3 length: 13
V gene: TRBV20-1
D gene: -
CDR3 protein: CSARSGDYNEQFF
CDR3 DNA: TGCAGTGCACGGTCGGGGGACTACAATGAGCAGTTCTTC

clone size: -
J gene: TRBJ2-3
CDR3 length: 14
V gene: TRBV29-1
D gene: -
CDR3 protein: CSVGTALHTDTQYF
CDR3 DNA: TGCAGCGTTGGGACCGCACTTCACACAGATACGCAGTATTTT

clone size: few
J gene: TRBJ2-5
CDR3 length: 14
V gene: TRBV12-3/TRBV12-4
D gene: -
CDR3 protein: CASSLDWGAETQYF
CDR3 DNA: TGTGCCAGCAGTTTAGATTGGGGCGCCGAGACCCAGTACTTC

clone size: -
J gene: TRBJ1-1
CDR3 length: 13
V gene: TRBV20-1
D gene: -
CDR3 protein: CSARDSALAEAFF
CDR3 DNA: TGCAGTGCTAGAGATTCGGCCCTCGCTGAAGCTTTCTTT

clone size: -
J gene: TRBJ2-2
CDR3 length: 16
V gene: TRBV12-3/TRBV12-4
D gene: TRBD2
CDR3 protein: CASSSQRGLGTGELFF
CDR3 DNA: TGTGCCAGCAGTTCCCAGCGGGGGCTCGGCACCGGGGAGCTGTTTTTT

clone size: -
J gene: TRBJ2-1
CDR3 length: 18
V gene: TRBV5-1
D gene: -
CDR3 protein: CASSLWGPWATTGDEQFF
CDR3 DNA: TGCGCCAGCAGCTTGTGGGGGCCGTGGGCTACCACGGGCGATGAGCAGTTCTTC

clone size: -
J gene: TRBJ2-7
CDR3 length: 15
V gene: TRBV20-1
D gene: -
CDR3 protein: CSARSTTGNYNEQYF
CDR3 DNA: TGCAGTGCTAGATCCACGACAGGTAACTACAATGAGCAGTACTTC

clone size: -
J gene: TRBJ1-5
CDR3 length: 19
V gene: TRBV20-1
D gene: -
CDR3 protein: CSARGTRGSGPVSNQPQHF
CDR3 DNA: TGCAGTGCTAGGGGGACGAGGGGTTCGGGTCCCGTTAGCAATCAGCCCCAGCATTTT

clone size: -
J gene: TRBJ2-1
CDR3 length: 15
V gene: TRBV5-1
D gene: -
CDR3 protein: CASSPGAGRRDEQFF
CDR3 DNA: TGCGCCAGCAGCCCGGGTGCGGGCCGGAGGGATGAGCAGTTCTTC

clone size: few
J gene: TRBJ2-5
CDR3 length: 15
V gene: TRBV5-1
D gene: -
CDR3 protein: CASSLDRQPQETQYF
CDR3 DNA: TGCGCCAGCAGCTTGGATCGGCAGCCTCAAGAGACCCAGTACTTC

clone size: -
J gene: TRBJ1-1
CDR3 length: 13
V gene: TRBV20-1
D gene: -
CDR3 protein: CSARVRGPLLAFF
CDR3 DNA: TGCAGTGCTAGAGTCAGGGGACCCCTATTAGCTTTCTTT

clone size: -
J gene: TRBJ2-1
CDR3 length: 13
V gene: TRBV7-8
D gene: TRBD1
CDR3 protein: CASSLSRQGRQFF
CDR3 DNA: TGTGCCAGCAGCTTATCTCGACAGGGTCGGCAGTTCTTC

clone size: few
J gene: TRBJ2-7
CDR3 length: 14
V gene: TRBV5-6
D gene: TRBD2
CDR3 protein: CASSYYGGLREQYF
CDR3 DNA: TGTGCCAGCAGTTATTACGGGGGGTTGCGAGAGCAGTACTTC

clone size: -
J gene: TRBJ2-1
CDR3 length: 14
V gene: TRBV29-1
D gene: -
CDR3 protein: CSVAPGQPYNEQFF
CDR3 DNA: TGCAGCGTTGCTCCGGGACAACCCTACAATGAGCAGTTCTTC

clone size: -
J gene: TRBJ2-1
CDR3 length: 15
V gene: TRBV6-2/TRBV6-3
D gene: TRBD2
CDR3 protein: CASSYSSWRGLQQFF
CDR3 DNA: TGTGCCAGCAGTTACTCTTCTTGGAGGGGACTACAGCAGTTCTTC

clone size: -
J gene: TRBJ2-1
CDR3 length: 15
V gene: TRBV24-1
D gene: -
CDR3 protein: CATSDGPSSYNEQFF
CDR3 DNA: TGTGCCACCAGTGATGGCCCAAGCTCCTACAATGAGCAGTTCTTC

clone size: -
J gene: TRBJ1-1
CDR3 length: 13
V gene: TRBV29-1
D gene: TRBD1
CDR3 protein: CSVDGAGGTEAFF
CDR3 DNA: TGCAGCGTTGATGGGGCAGGGGGCACTGAAGCTTTCTTT

clone size: -
J gene: TRBJ1-2
CDR3 length: 14
V gene: TRBV7-3
D gene: -
CDR3 protein: CASSLEGGPSGYTF
CDR3 DNA: TGTGCCAGCAGCTTAGAGGGTGGCCCGAGCGGCTACACCTTC

clone size: -
J gene: TRBJ2-3
CDR3 length: 14
V gene: TRBV12-5
D gene: -
CDR3 protein: CASGFPTGRDTQYF
CDR3 DNA: TGTGCTAGTGGTTTTCCAACAGGCAGAGATACGCAGTATTTT

clone size: -
J gene: TRBJ2-3
CDR3 length: 22
V gene: TRBV15
D gene: TRBD2
CDR3 protein: CATSRSAGTSGGGLTSTDTQYF
CDR3 DNA: TGTGCCACCAGCAGATCGGCCGGGACTAGCGGGGGGGGACTAACTAGCACAGATACGCAGTATTTT

clone size: -
J gene: TRBJ2-5
CDR3 length: 19
V gene: TRBV7-9
D gene: TRBD2
CDR3 protein: CASSSHAWLADEYQETQYF
CDR3 DNA: TGTGCCAGCAGCTCCCACGCGTGGCTAGCGGACGAATACCAAGAGACCCAGTACTTC

clone size: few
J gene: TRBJ2-1
CDR3 length: 16
V gene: TRBV12-3/TRBV12-4
D gene: TRBD1
CDR3 protein: CASSFASDRVYNEQFF
CDR3 DNA: TGTGCCAGCAGTTTCGCCTCGGACAGGGTCTACAATGAGCAGTTCTTC

clone size: -
J gene: TRBJ1-2
CDR3 length: 13
V gene: TRBV3-1
D gene: -
CDR3 protein: CASSQRGENGYTF
CDR3 DNA: TGTGCCAGCAGCCAAAGGGGGGAAAATGGCTACACCTTC